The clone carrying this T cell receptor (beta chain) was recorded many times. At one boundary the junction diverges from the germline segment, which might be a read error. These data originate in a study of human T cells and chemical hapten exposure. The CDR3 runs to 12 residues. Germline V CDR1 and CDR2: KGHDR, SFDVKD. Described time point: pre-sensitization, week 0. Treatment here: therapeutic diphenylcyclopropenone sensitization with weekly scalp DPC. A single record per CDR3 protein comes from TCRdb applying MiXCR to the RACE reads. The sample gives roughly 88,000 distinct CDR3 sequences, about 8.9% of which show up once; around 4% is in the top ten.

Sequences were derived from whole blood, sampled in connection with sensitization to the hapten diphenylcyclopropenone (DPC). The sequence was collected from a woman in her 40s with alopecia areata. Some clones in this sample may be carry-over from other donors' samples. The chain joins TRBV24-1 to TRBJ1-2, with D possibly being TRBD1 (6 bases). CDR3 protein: CATSDLKGVRFF. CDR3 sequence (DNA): TGTGCCACCAGTGATTTGAAGGGGGTCAGGTTCTTC.